The clone carrying this T cell receptor (beta chain) was picked up one time. Its antigen is unidentified. These data are taken from a study of T cell responses to AZD1222 COVID-19 vaccine. Study outcomes and limitations: There were repertoire samples only from the period after the peak T cell response. Compared with day 0, the breadth and depth of the Spike-specific TCR repertoire rose significantly after two doses of AZD1222.

Repertoires were generated with immunoSEQ multiplex PCR, while TCRdb's copy carries only in-frame clones and drops some. The profile shows over 110,000 clones, 85% to 90% of them singletons. Germline V gene lookup returns CDR1 SGHNT and CDR2 YYREEE (reference sequence). This CDR3 has 15 residues. Trimming left V 4 bases short and J 6 bases short, with 19 bases between. Sequences were derived from peripheral blood, sampled 28 days after the second AZD1222 dose. The chain is built from TRBV5-4 and TRBJ1-2, with D possibly TRBD1 on 6 matching bases. The clonotype originates from an adult who received the AZD1222 COVID-19 vaccine. As DNA, the CDR3 is TGTGCCAGCAGCCCAGAAACAGGGAGAGGAGATGGCTACACCTTC. Its translation: CASSPETGRGDGYTF. Supplemented by reference TRBV5-4 and TRBJ1-2, the full variable domain reads ETGVTQSPTHLIKTRGQQVTLRCSSQSGHNTVSWYQQALGQGPQFIFQYYREEENGRGNFPPRFSGLQFPNYSSELNVNALELDDSALYLCASSPETGRGDGYTFGSGTRLTVV.